This TCR beta chain was captured in a study of identical twins. V was trimmed by 3 bases and J by 3 bases, leaving 15 bases between them. This CDR3 comprises 15 residues. Germline V lookup: CDR1 MGHRA, CDR2 YSYEKL. This clonotype was found a few times. TCRdb fed the 5' RACE reads into MiXCR, producing one record per CDR3 protein. The sample contains roughly 490,000 distinct CDR3 sequences, approximately 14% of which appear only once. The sample also formed part of further work on yellow fever vaccine responses in identical twins. That report adds: Reported findings indicate that twins' vaccine T cell responses seemed partially convergent, partially personalized.

The sequence came from a young woman in good health. Sequenced input: CD4+ T cells sorted from blood. J is TRBJ2-7 and V is TRBV4-1, with D hard to call. For the CDR3, the DNA is TGCGCCAGCAGCCAGCTTCCCGCATCCAACTACGAGCAGTACTTC. Its protein is CASSQLPASNYEQYF.